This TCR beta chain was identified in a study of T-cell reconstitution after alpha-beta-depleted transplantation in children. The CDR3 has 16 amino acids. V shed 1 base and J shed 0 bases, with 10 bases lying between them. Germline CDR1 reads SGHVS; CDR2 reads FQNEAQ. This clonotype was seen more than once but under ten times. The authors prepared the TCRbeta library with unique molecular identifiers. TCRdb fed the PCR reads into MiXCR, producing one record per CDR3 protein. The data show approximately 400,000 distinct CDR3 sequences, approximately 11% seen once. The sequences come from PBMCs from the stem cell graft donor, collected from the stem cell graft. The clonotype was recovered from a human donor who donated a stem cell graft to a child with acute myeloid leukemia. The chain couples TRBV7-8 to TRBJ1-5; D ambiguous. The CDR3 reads CASSLDQRNSNQPQHF. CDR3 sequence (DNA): TGTGCCAGCAGCTTAGATCAGCGCAATAGCAATCAGCCCCAGCATTTT.